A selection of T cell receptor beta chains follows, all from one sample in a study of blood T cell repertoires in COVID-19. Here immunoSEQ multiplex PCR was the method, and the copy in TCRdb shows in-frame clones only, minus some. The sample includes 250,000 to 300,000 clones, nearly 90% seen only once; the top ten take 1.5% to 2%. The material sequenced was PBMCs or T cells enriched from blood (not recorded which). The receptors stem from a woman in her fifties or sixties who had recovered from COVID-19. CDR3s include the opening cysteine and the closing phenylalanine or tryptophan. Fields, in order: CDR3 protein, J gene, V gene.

cdr3_aa: CATSTYLGYEQYF
j_call: TRBJ2-7
v_call: TRBV15

cdr3_aa: CASRDRYNSPLHF
j_call: TRBJ1-6
v_call: TRBV27

cdr3_aa: CASSSTGTGGHNSPLHF
j_call: TRBJ1-6
v_call: TRBV28

cdr3_aa: CASSQVGTGNEKLFF
j_call: TRBJ1-4
v_call: TRBV3-1/TRBV3-2

cdr3_aa: CASSSAQGSNQPQHF
j_call: TRBJ1-5
v_call: TRBV5-5

cdr3_aa: CASSVRTSVGTGELFF
j_call: TRBJ2-2
v_call: TRBV9

cdr3_aa: CASSQVGGRTFGTYNEQFF
j_call: TRBJ2-1
v_call: TRBV4-1

cdr3_aa: CASSIEAGIVIDTQYF
j_call: TRBJ2-3
v_call: TRBV19

cdr3_aa: CAIGTVANTGELFF
j_call: TRBJ2-2
v_call: TRBV10-3

cdr3_aa: CASSGTWSSYNEQFF
j_call: TRBJ2-1
v_call: TRBV5-4

cdr3_aa: CASSHLAGSTDTQYF
j_call: TRBJ2-3
v_call: TRBV28

cdr3_aa: CSVEEQRNTEAFF
j_call: TRBJ1-1
v_call: TRBV29-1

cdr3_aa: CASSRLAGDLTGELFF
j_call: TRBJ2-2
v_call: TRBV14

cdr3_aa: CASSLLAGVTGELFF
j_call: TRBJ2-2
v_call: TRBV28

cdr3_aa: CSAEVPRLAGTYEQYF
j_call: TRBJ2-7
v_call: TRBV29-1

cdr3_aa: CASSLGQGVTEAFF
j_call: TRBJ1-1
v_call: TRBV5-6

cdr3_aa: CSVSELNYGYTF
j_call: TRBJ1-2
v_call: TRBV29-1

cdr3_aa: CASSVGLAGPYEQYF
j_call: TRBJ2-7
v_call: TRBV9

cdr3_aa: CASSLGTMNTEAFF
j_call: TRBJ1-1
v_call: TRBV5-1

cdr3_aa: CASSAALAGGLGTDTQYF
j_call: TRBJ2-3
v_call: TRBV9

cdr3_aa: CASSLGQFFDNEQFF
j_call: TRBJ2-1
v_call: TRBV27

cdr3_aa: CASSDQGGLSNQPQHF
j_call: TRBJ1-5
v_call: TRBV2

cdr3_aa: CASSEEGALNTEAFF
j_call: TRBJ1-1
v_call: TRBV6-1

cdr3_aa: CAISEGSSGSDEQYF
j_call: TRBJ2-7
v_call: TRBV10-3

cdr3_aa: CASSFGTGAFNSPLHF
j_call: TRBJ1-6
v_call: TRBV5-1

cdr3_aa: CASSVNRGSYNEQFF
j_call: TRBJ2-1
v_call: TRBV5-8

cdr3_aa: CASSSLAGATEAFF
j_call: TRBJ1-1
v_call: TRBV7-3